Each of the 7 T cell receptor beta chains below was sequenced from the same sample in a study of CD8+ T cells in alopecia areata. TCR sequencing used cDNA made by reverse transcription of extracted RNA. The assay was immunoSEQ multiplex PCR, and TCRdb's table has in-frame clones only and misses some. The sample holds under 150,000 clones, less than 50% seen once. Specimen: NKG2D-low CD8+ T cells sorted from blood. The source is a human donor with alopecia areata.

The chain is built from TRBV29-1 and TRBJ1-1; D is unclear. The CDR3 totals 13 residues. Per the germline V gene, CDR1 is SQVTM and CDR2 is ANQGSEA. Deletions cut 3 bases from V and 0 bases from J, with 8 bases between. The chain's CDR3 is CSVDPGMNTEAFF. CDR3 in DNA: TGCAGCGTTGATCCCGGGATGAACACTGAAGCTTTCTTT.

CDR3 amino acids: CSAPGMRADTQYF. Here the CDR3 DNA reads TGCAGCGCCCCCGGGATGCGAGCAGATACGCAGTATTTT. The chain joins TRBV29-1 to TRBJ2-3, with TRBD2 as a possible D gene (5 bases). Germline-derived CDR1 and CDR2 are SQVTM and ANQGSEA. The CDR3 is 13 amino acids. Trimming left V 7 bases short and J 4 bases short, with 15 bases between.

Worth noting for this clone: Being one base from a much bigger clone, this may be a read error. V is TRBV27 and J is TRBJ2-3; D is unresolved. V was pared by 5 bases and J by 0 bases, with 6 bases between. CDR3 length equals 13 residues. Germline loops: CDR1 MNHEY, CDR2 SMNVEV (reference sequence). CDR3 loop: CASSASSTDTQYF. CDR3 bases: TGTGCCAGCAGTGCCTCTAGCACAGATACGCAGTATTTT.

A few counts support this clone. This chain connects TRBV29-1 to TRBJ2-2; D remains unclear. This CDR3 is 16 amino acids long. Germline V gives CDR1 SQVTM, CDR2 ANQGSEA. Trimming removed 0 bases from V and 4 bases from J, with 15 bases in between. CDR3 protein: CSVEEINSSGTGELFF. The DNA for the CDR3 is TGCAGCGTTGAAGAAATAAACAGCTCAGGCACCGGGGAGCTGTTTTTT.

The rearrangement joins TRBV29-1 to TRBJ2-2; D is unresolved. This CDR3 has 14 residues. Trimming left V 2 bases short and J 4 bases short, with 11 bases between. Germline CDR1 and CDR2: SQVTM and ANQGSEA. In DNA, the CDR3 is TGCAGCGTTGAATGGTCAATTGTCACCGGGGAGCTGTTTTTT. Encoded protein: CSVEWSIVTGELFF.

CDR3: CSVGQGGPYEQYF. For the CDR3, the DNA is TGCAGCGTTGGACAGGGGGGTCCCTACGAGCAGTACTTC. The chain recombines TRBV29-1 with TRBJ2-7, with TRBD1 matching 9 bases. CDR1 is SQVTM and CDR2 is ANQGSEA in the germline V gene. This CDR3 spans 13 amino acids. With 4 bases clipped from V and 2 bases from J, the junction kept 3 bases outside the gene matches.

The rearrangement uses TRBV29-1 and TRBJ2-1, with 8 positions matching TRBD2. The germline V gene has CDR1 SQVTM and CDR2 ANQGSEA. Trimming took 1 base from V and 6 from J; bases not matched to a gene: 8. The CDR3 is 15 residues long. The CDR3 DNA sequence: TGCAGCGTTGAAGTGCTGGCGGGGGGCCTCAATGAGCAGTTCTTC. Translation gives CSVEVLAGGLNEQFF.